This T cell receptor beta chain comes out of a study of T-cell memory formation after mild COVID-19. CDR3 size: 13 residues. V lost 7 bases to trimming and J lost 5 bases, with 15 bases between them. Using its own MiXCR run on the 5' RACE reads, TCRdb lists one record per CDR3 protein. Of roughly 500,000 distinct CDR3 sequences listed, around 21% are singletons. The rearrangement links TRBV12-3 or TRBV12-4 to TRBJ2-7, with D possibly being TRBD1 (6 bases). The material sequenced was PBMCs or a T cell subset sorted from them (not recorded which). The sequence came from an adult woman who had mild COVID-19 (a few samples of this study predate the infection). Cell type and time point are not known. CDR3 sequence reads: CASKRTEANEQYF. The CDR3 DNA is TGTGCCAGCAAAAGGACAGAGGCAAACGAGCAGTACTTC.